The 15 T cell receptor beta chains presented below share a single source sample, sequenced in a study of Ad26.COV2.S vaccination and SARS-CoV-2 variants. Generated by immunoSEQ multiplex PCR, the TCRdb table keeps only in-frame clones and is missing some. The sample has hundreds of thousands of clones; more than 75% are singletons. As to treatment: 15 to 20 received Ad26.COV2.S at low or high dose, single or two shots; roughly five received placebo; per-sample allocation not given. Collection of samples fell on day 63 after the first vaccine or placebo injection. The sample consisted of peripheral blood, taken in a trial of Ad26.COV2.S vaccine versus placebo. These receptor sequences come from a person aged 18-65 years who received the Ad26.COV2.S COVID-19 vaccine or a placebo.

A single count supports this clone. The chain uses TRBV29-1 and TRBJ2-7, with TRBD1 matching over 8 bases. The V gene's germline CDR1 is SQVTM and CDR2 ANQGSEA. V shed 3 bases and J 4 bases; nucleotides not matched to a gene: 8. This CDR3 contains 14 residues. CDR3 region: CSVEGTGDRYEQYF. The CDR3 coding sequence is TGCAGCGTTGAGGGGACAGGCGACAGGTACGAGCAGTACTTC.

V usage is TRBV4-3 and J usage is TRBJ1-1; D not resolved. Deletions cut 1 base from V and 1 base from J, with 7 bases between. The CDR3 extends over 14 amino acids. Germline V lookup: CDR1 LGHNA, CDR2 YSLEER. The CDR3 nucleotides read TGCGCCAGCAGCCAAGGCAGGTGGAACACTGAAGCTTTCTTT. It specifies CASSQGRWNTEAFF.

V is TRBV4-1 and J is TRBJ2-7, with 12 bases fitting TRBD1. Germline-derived CDR1 and CDR2 are MGHRA and YSYEKL. This CDR3 spans 15 amino acids. Trimming cost V 6 bases and J 4 bases; bases outside gene matches: 7. The CDR3 sequence is CASRGTGQGAYEQYF. The CDR3 coding sequence is TGCGCCAGCAGAGGGACGGGACAGGGGGCTTACGAGCAGTACTTC.

This clone appeared once. Here the CDR3 DNA reads TGCAGCGTTGAGACCAGGCGCCTAAATAGCAATCAGCCCCAGCATTTT. Translating gives CSVETRRLNSNQPQHF. The V and J genes are TRBV29-1 and TRBJ1-5; the D is unclear. V lost 3 bases to trimming and J lost 0 bases, with 15 bases between them. The CDR3 length is 16 residues. Germline V gene lookup returns CDR1 SQVTM and CDR2 ANQGSEA. Based on the CDR3 plus reference TRBV29-1 and TRBJ1-5, the full variable domain is SAVISQKPSRDICQRGTSLTIQCQVDSQVTMMFWYRQQPGQSLTLIATANQGSEATYESGFVIDKFPISRPNLTFSTLTVSNMSPEDSSIYLCSVETRRLNSNQPQHFGDGTRLSIL.

About this clone: An end of the junction differs from the germline gene, which may be a read error. The chain employs TRBV3-1 (or the pseudogene TRBV3-2) and TRBJ1-6, with 7 bases aligning to TRBD1. Per the germline V gene, CDR1 is LGHDT and CDR2 is YNNKEL (reference sequence). The CDR3 loop spans 13 amino acids. The CDR3 nucleotides read TGTGCCAGCAGCGAAGACAGGGTTTCACCCCTCCACTTT. It is translated as CASSEDRVSPLHF.

This chain uses TRBV5-1 with TRBJ2-5; D might be TRBD2 (5 bases). Germline lookup yields CDR1 SGHRS and CDR2 YFSETQ. V lost 4 bases and J lost 2, with 15 bases in between. CDR3 length equals 15 residues. For the CDR3, the DNA is TGCGCCAGCAGCAAGGAGGTGGGGAGTCAAGAGACCCAGTACTTC. As protein: CASSKEVGSQETQYF.

The chain recombines TRBV15 with TRBJ2-3; 8 bases map to TRBD1. There are 17 residues in the CDR3. The junction had 10 bases not matched to a gene; V was cut back by 1 base and J by 4 bases. CDR1 and CDR2 from the germline V gene are LNHNV and YYDKDF (reference sequence). Written as DNA, the CDR3 is TGTGCCACCAGCAGAGCGGGATACAGGGGGATCCCAGATACGCAGTATTTT. Its protein is CATSRAGYRGIPDTQYF. The complete variable domain, with remaining parts taken from reference TRBV15 and TRBJ2-3, reads DAMVIQNPRYQVTQFGKPVTLSCSQTLNHNVMYWYQQKSSQAPKLLFHYYDKDFNNEADTPDNFQSRRPNTSFCFLDIRSPGLGDTAMYLCATSRAGYRGIPDTQYFGPGTRLTVL.

This chain connects TRBV4-3 to TRBJ1-1; TRBD1 is a possible D gene (6 bases). Germline V gives CDR1 LGHNA, CDR2 YSLEER. This CDR3 is built from 13 residues. V was cut by 0 bases and J by 7 bases, with 9 bases left in between. In DNA form, the CDR3 reads TGCGCCAGCAGCCAAGATCAGGGGTTTGAAGCTTTCTTT. Amino acids: CASSQDQGFEAFF.

The genes are TRBV7-3 and TRBJ1-6; no reliable D call. Per germline, CDR1 SGHTA and CDR2 FQGTGA. Trimming pared 1 base from V and 6 bases from J, leaving 10 bases between. The CDR3 runs to 15 residues. The CDR3 is CASSLNPGVNSPLHF. Here the CDR3 DNA reads TGTGCCAGCAGCTTAAACCCGGGAGTTAATTCACCCCTCCACTTT.

V usage is TRBV7-2 and J usage is TRBJ2-7, with D unclear. V lost 1 base and J lost 2, with 15 bases in between. The CDR3 spans 16 residues. Germline CDR1 and CDR2: SGHTA and FQGNSA. Written as DNA, the CDR3 is TGTGCCAGCAGCTTAGGATCTCGGGCCCGTGCCTACGAGCAGTACTTC. This gives the protein CASSLGSRARAYEQYF. The whole variable domain, remainder taken from reference TRBV7-2 and TRBJ2-7, is GAGVSQSPSNKVTEKGKDVELRCDPISGHTALYWYRQSLGQGLEFLIYFQGNSAPDKSGLPSDRFSAERTGGSVSTLTIQRTQQEDSAVYLCASSLGSRARAYEQYFGPGTRLTVT.

This chain uses TRBV19 with TRBJ1-5; the match to TRBD1 covers 9 bases. The CDR3 length is 18 residues. Germline V gene lookup returns CDR1 LNHDA and CDR2 SQIVND (reference sequence). After removal of 3 bases from V and 0 bases from J, the junction contained 9 bases not matched to a gene. The CDR3 DNA reads as TGTGCCAGTAGTATTCTGGGACAGGGCCCGTATAGCAATCAGCCCCAGCATTTT. It translates to CASSILGQGPYSNQPQHF.

This clone was seen a single time. The chain has TRBV7-6 and TRBJ2-3; no firm D call. The V gene's germline CDR1 is SGHVS and CDR2 FNYEAQ. The length of the CDR3 is 15 residues. Trimming removed 0 bases from V and 4 bases from J, with 11 bases in between. CDR3 loop: CASSLAGGSSDTQYF. CDR3 nucleotide sequence: TGTGCCAGCAGCTTAGCGGGTGGGTCGTCAGATACGCAGTATTTT.

The CDR3 DNA sequence: TGCGCCAGCAGCCCTGGACTAGCGGTGGGGTCAGATACGCAGTATTTT. Amino acid sequence: CASSPGLAVGSDTQYF. This sequence joins TRBV5-1 and TRBJ2-3; the match to TRBD2 covers 10 bases. Germline trimming cut 4 bases from V and 4 bases from J; bases unmatched to any gene: 9. Germline CDR1 is SGHRS and CDR2 is YFSETQ. The CDR3 loop spans 16 amino acids.

Only one count was recorded for this clone. Because the CDR3's place on the DNA is in doubt, the DNA is left out and the CDR3 is given as listed by TCRdb. The chain employs TRBV7-2 and TRBJ2-2. Germline V gene lookup returns CDR1 SGHTA and CDR2 FQGNSA. The CDR3 totals 16 residues, both ends included. The chain's CDR3 is CASSLSGAAPTGSCFF.

A few counts support this clone. The rearrangement links TRBV14 to TRBJ1-2, with D uncertain. V shed 0 bases and J shed 2 bases, with 13 bases lying between them. The CDR3 has 16 residues. Germline V gene sequence: CDR1 SGHDN, CDR2 FVKESK. CDR3 amino acids: CASSQEGTAGNYGYTF. The CDR3 nucleotides are TGTGCCAGCAGCCAAGAAGGTACTGCGGGAAACTATGGCTACACCTTC.